The 3 T cell receptor beta chains listed next were all sequenced from one sample in a study of T cells in localized non-small cell lung cancer. Measured with immunoSEQ multiplex PCR; TCRdb has only the in-frame clones, and not every one. The sample lists 41,000 or so clones, more than 70% seen once, with 2.6% in the top ten. Sequenced here: peripheral blood, sampled before any cancer treatment. These receptors were taken from a female donor of 60 years or more with stage I squamous cell lung carcinoma.

V and J are TRBV2 and TRBJ1-2; the D is unclear. CDR1 and CDR2 from the germline V gene are SNHLY and FYNNEI. V was trimmed by 2 bases and J by 4 bases, leaving 11 bases between them. The CDR3 is 14 amino acids. The CDR3 here is CASSEFEGGYGYTF. The CDR3 DNA reads TGTGCCAGCAGTGAATTTGAGGGTGGCTATGGCTACACCTTC.

The sample holds one count of this clone. The V call is TRBV6-5, the J call TRBJ1-2, with TRBD1 identical over 7 bases. Per the germline V gene, CDR1 is MNHEY and CDR2 is SVGAGI. Unmatched junction bases numbered 4, after V lost 7 bases and J lost 2 bases. The CDR3 runs to 13 residues. The CDR3 protein is CASTEDRNYGYTF. The CDR3 DNA follows: TGTGCCAGCACCGAGGACAGGAACTATGGCTACACCTTC.

The CDR3 is CASSRQGNTEAFF. The DNA of the CDR3 is TGTGCCAGCAGTCGACAGGGGAACACTGAAGCTTTCTTT. J is TRBJ1-1 and V is TRBV7-2; the match to TRBD1 covers 7 bases. The germline V gene encodes CDR1 SGHTA and CDR2 FQGNSA. This CDR3 is built from 13 residues. V lost 6 bases and J lost 1; bases outside the gene matches: 2.